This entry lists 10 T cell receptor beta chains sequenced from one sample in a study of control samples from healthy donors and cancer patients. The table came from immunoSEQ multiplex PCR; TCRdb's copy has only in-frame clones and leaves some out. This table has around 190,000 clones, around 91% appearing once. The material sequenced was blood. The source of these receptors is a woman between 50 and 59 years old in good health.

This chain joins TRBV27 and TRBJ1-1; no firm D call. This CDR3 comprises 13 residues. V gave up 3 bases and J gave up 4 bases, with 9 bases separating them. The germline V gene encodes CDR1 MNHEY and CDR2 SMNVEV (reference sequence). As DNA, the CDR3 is TGTGCCAGCAGTTTCCGGGTAAGCACTGAAGCTTTCTTT. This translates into CASSFRVSTEAFF.

In nucleotides, the CDR3 is TGTGCCAGCAGCCCACCACACATGAACACTGAAGCTTTCTTT. Its translation is CASSPPHMNTEAFF. The chain carries TRBV28 and TRBJ1-1; D remains ambiguous. The V gene lost 6 bases and the J gene lost 0 bases, with 11 bases spanning the gap. Germline loops: CDR1 MDHEN, CDR2 SYDVKM. CDR3 length: 14 amino acids.

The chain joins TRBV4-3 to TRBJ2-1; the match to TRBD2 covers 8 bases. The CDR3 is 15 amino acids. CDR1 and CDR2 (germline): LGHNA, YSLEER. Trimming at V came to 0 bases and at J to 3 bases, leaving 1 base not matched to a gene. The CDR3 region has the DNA TGCGCCAGCAGCCAAGATCGGGGGGGCTACAATGAGCAGTTCTTC. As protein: CASSQDRGGYNEQFF.

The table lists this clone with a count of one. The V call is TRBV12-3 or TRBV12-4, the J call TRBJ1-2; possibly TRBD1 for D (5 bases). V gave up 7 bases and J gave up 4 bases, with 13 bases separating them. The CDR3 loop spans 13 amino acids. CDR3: CASTEGAFYGYTF. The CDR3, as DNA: TGTGCCAGCACCGAAGGGGCTTTCTATGGCTACACCTTC.

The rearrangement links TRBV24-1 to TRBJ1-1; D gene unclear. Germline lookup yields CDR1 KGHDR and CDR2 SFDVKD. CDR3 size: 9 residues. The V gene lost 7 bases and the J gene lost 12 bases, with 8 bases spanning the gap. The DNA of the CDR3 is TGTGCCACCAGGGGTTGTACTTTCTTT. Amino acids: CATRGCTFF.

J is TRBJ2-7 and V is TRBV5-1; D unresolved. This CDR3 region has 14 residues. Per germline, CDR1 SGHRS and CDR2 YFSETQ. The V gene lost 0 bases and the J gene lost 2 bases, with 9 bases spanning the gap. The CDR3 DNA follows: TGCGCCAGCAGCTTGGAGCAGGATACCTACGAGCAGTACTTC. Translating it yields CASSLEQDTYEQYF.

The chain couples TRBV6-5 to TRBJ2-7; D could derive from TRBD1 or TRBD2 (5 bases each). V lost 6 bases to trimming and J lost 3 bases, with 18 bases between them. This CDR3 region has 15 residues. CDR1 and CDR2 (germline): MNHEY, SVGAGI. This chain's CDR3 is CASSRTVTGGYEQYF. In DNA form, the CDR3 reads TGTGCCAGCAGCCGTACGGTCACAGGAGGCTACGAGCAGTACTTC.

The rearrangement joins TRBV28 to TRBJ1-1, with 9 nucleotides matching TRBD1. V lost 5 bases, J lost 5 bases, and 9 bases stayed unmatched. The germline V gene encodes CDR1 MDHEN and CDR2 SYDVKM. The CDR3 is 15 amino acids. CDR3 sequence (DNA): TGTGCCAGCAGTAACACGGGACAGGGTTGGACTGAAGCTTTCTTT. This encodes CASSNTGQGWTEAFF.

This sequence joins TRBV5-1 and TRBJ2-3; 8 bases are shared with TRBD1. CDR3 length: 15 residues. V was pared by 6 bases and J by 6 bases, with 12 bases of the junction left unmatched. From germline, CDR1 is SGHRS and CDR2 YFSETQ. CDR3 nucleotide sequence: TGCGCCAGCACCCCTACAGGGGGGTCAGGGGATACGCAGTATTTT. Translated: CASTPTGGSGDTQYF. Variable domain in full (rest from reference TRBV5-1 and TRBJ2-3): KAGVTQTPRYLIKTRGQQVTLSCSPISGHRSVSWYQQTPGQGLQFLFEYFSETQRNKGNFPGRFSGRQFSNSRSEMNVSTLELGDSALYLCASTPTGGSGDTQYFGPGTRLTVL.

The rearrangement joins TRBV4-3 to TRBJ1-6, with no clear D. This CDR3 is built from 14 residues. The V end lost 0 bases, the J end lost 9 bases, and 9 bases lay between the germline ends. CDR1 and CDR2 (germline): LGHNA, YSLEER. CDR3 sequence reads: CASSQDRNSSPLHF. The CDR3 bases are TGCGCCAGCAGCCAAGATCGTAACAGTTCACCCCTCCACTTT.